This TCR beta chain was identified during a study of tumour-infiltrating T cells in Burkitt lymphoma. Study information: Survival, overall and progression-free, tracked with productive clonality.

Libraries were prepared by immunoSEQ multiplex PCR; TCRdb keeps only in-frame clonotypes and omits some of them. The sample includes approximately 4,000 clones, around 16% of them seen just once. There are 15 residues in the CDR3. The germline CDR1 and CDR2 sequences are MNHEY and SMNVEV (reference sequence). The ends lost 5 bases at V and 2 bases at J; junction bases unmatched: 9. Sequencing was performed on tumor tissue. This receptor was identified in a human donor with diffuse large B-cell lymphoma. Some clones in this sample may be carry-over from other donors' samples. The V call is TRBV27, the J call TRBJ2-7; 7 bases match TRBD1. This chain's CDR3 is CASSPRNDRAYEQYF. DNA for the CDR3: TGTGCCAGCAGTCCCCGAAATGACAGGGCCTACGAGCAGTACTTC.